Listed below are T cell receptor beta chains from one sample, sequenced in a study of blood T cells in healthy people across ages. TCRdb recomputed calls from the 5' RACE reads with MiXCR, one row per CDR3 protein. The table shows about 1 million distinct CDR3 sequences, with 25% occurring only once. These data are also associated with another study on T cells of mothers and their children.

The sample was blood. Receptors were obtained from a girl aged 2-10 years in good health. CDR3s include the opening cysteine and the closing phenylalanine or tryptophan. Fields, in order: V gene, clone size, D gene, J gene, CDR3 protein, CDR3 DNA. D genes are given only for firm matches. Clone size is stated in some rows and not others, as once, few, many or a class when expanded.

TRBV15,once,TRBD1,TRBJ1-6,CATSRVSQGEALHF,TGTGCCACCAGCAGAGTGTCCCAGGGGGAAGCCCTCCACTTT
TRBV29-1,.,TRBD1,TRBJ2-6,CSTSGTGGTGANVLTF,TGCAGCACCTCCGGGACAGGGGGCACTGGGGCCAACGTCCTGACTTTC
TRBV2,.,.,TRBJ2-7,CASSALNQGTSPYEQYF,TGTGCCAGCAGTGCCCTAAATCAAGGTACAAGTCCCTACGAGCAGTACTTC
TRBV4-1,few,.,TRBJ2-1,CASSQDRLGSYNEQFF,TGCGCCAGCAGCCAAGATCGGCTCGGCTCCTACAATGAGCAGTTCTTC
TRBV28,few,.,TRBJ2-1,CASSFHQLGSYNEQFF,TGTGCCAGCAGTTTTCATCAACTCGGTTCCTACAATGAGCAGTTCTTC
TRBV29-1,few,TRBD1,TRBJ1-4,CSVEVSGTGSTNEKLFF,TGCAGCGTTGAAGTTTCCGGGACAGGGTCAACTAATGAAAAACTGTTTTTT
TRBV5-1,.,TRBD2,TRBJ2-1,CASSLGTSGGDEQFF,TGCGCCAGCAGCCTCGGGACTAGCGGCGGGGATGAGCAGTTCTTC
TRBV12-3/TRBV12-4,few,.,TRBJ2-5,CASTPTQGYQETQYF,TGTGCCAGCACCCCGACCCAGGGCTACCAAGAGACCCAGTACTTC
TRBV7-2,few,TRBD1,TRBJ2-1,CASSKRDRVYNEQFF,TGTGCCAGCTCTAAGCGGGACAGGGTCTACAATGAGCAGTTCTTC
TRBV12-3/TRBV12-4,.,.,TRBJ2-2,CASRRQVIYTGEPFF,TGTGCCAGCAGGAGACAGGTTATTTACACCGGGGAGCCGTTTTTT
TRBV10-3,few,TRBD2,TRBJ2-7,CAISESGRADGVYEQYF,TGTGCCATCAGTGAGTCGGGGAGGGCCGATGGCGTCTACGAGCAGTACTTC
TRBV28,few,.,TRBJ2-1,CASSRPQAILRKGQFF,TGTGCCAGCAGTAGACCGCAGGCTATCTTAAGGAAGGGGCAGTTCTTC
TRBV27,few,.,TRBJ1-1,CASGGDFNTEAFF,TGTGCCAGCGGCGGGGATTTTAACACTGAAGCTTTCTTT
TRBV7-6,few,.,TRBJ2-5,CASSLAVWEKETQYF,TGTGCCAGCAGCTTAGCGGTGTGGGAAAAAGAGACCCAGTACTTC
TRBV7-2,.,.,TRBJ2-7,CASSLRFSSAEQYF,TGTGCCAGCAGCTTGAGGTTTTCCTCCGCCGAGCAGTACTTC
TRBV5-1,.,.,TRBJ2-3,CASSPGFQGRGTDTQYF,TGCGCCAGCAGCCCAGGGTTTCAGGGGCGAGGGACAGATACGCAGTATTTT
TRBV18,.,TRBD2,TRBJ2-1,CASSPKGGYEQFF,TGTGCCAGCTCACCGAAGGGAGGGTATGAGCAGTTCTTC
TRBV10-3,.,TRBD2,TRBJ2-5,CAISPLAGIETQYF,TGTGCCATCAGTCCTCTAGCGGGTATAGAGACCCAGTACTTC
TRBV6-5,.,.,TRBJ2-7,CASRQGTYEQYF,TGTGCCAGCAGACAGGGTACCTACGAGCAGTACTTC
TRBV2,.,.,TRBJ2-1,CASEGDREPNEQFF,TGTGCCAGTGAGGGGGACCGCGAGCCCAATGAGCAGTTCTTC
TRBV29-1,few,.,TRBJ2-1,CSVEGGLEDSYNEQFF,TGCAGCGTTGAAGGCGGGTTGGAGGACTCCTACAATGAGCAGTTCTTC
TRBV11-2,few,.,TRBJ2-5,CASSLEADRETQYF,TGTGCCAGCAGCTTAGAGGCGGATCGAGAGACCCAGTACTTC
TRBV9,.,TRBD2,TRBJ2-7,CASSVGLAALYEQYF,TGTGCCAGCAGCGTCGGACTAGCGGCTCTCTACGAGCAGTACTTC
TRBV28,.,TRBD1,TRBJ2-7,CASSFWTGGGTYEQYF,TGTGCCAGCAGTTTCTGGACAGGGGGAGGGACCTACGAGCAGTACTTC
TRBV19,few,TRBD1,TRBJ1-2,CASSTTGGDGYTF,TGTGCCAGTAGTACTACAGGGGGCGATGGCTACACCTTC
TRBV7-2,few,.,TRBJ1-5,CASSLSRNQPQHF,TGTGCCAGCAGCTTATCACGTAATCAGCCCCAGCATTTT
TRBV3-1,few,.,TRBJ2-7,CASGPAGGGEQYF,TGTGCCTCCGGCCCGGCAGGGGGAGGCGAGCAGTACTTC
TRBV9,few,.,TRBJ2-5,CASSPSMVNQETQYF,TGTGCCAGCAGCCCCTCCATGGTTAACCAAGAGACCCAGTACTTC
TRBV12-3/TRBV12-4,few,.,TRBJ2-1,CASYTRAGNNEQFF,TGTGCCAGCTATACTAGGGCGGGGAACAATGAGCAGTTCTTC
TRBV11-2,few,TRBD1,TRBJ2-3,CASSASAGTGYDTQYF,TGTGCCAGCAGCGCTAGCGCCGGGACAGGGTACGATACGCAGTATTTT
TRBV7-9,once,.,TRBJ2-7,CASSLFLGKAYEQYF,TGTGCCAGCAGCTTATTCCTAGGCAAAGCCTACGAGCAGTACTTC
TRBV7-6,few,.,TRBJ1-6,CASSSLTREVSPLHF,TGTGCCAGCAGCTCCTTAACCCGGGAGGTTTCACCCCTCCACTTT
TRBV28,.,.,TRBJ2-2,CASSFGEITNTGELFF,TGTGCCAGCAGTTTTGGGGAAATAACGAACACCGGGGAGCTGTTTTTT
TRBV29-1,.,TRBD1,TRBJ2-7,CSVETGGPYEQYF,TGCAGCGTTGAAACAGGGGGCCCATACGAGCAGTACTTC
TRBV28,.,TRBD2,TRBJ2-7,CASSLRSGSPDEQYF,TGTGCCAGCAGTTTAAGAAGCGGGAGTCCGGACGAGCAGTACTTC
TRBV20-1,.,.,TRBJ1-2,CSAARSVNGYTF,TGCAGTGCGGCTAGATCGGTTAATGGCTACACCTTC
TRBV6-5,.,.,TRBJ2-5,CASRGWGDETQYF,TGTGCCAGCAGGGGGTGGGGGGACGAGACCCAGTACTTC
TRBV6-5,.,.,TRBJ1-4,CASSHDSLQLFF,TGTGCCAGCAGTCATGACAGTTTACAACTGTTTTTT
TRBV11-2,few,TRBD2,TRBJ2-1,CASSSYTSGGPNEQFF,TGTGCCAGCAGCTCCTACACTAGCGGGGGGCCCAATGAGCAGTTCTTC
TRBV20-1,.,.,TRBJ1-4,CSAMERSNEKLFF,TGCAGTGCAATGGAGCGTTCTAATGAAAAACTGTTTTTT
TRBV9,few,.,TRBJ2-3,CASSVGGLGGDTQYF,TGTGCCAGCAGCGTTGGAGGGCTAGGAGGGGATACGCAGTATTTT
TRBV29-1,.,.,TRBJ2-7,CSVEFGGRYEQYF,TGCAGCGTTGAGTTTGGGGGGCGCTACGAGCAGTACTTC
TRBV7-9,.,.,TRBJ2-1,CASSLYSSVGDEQFF,TGTGCCAGCAGCTTATACTCGTCGGTGGGCGATGAGCAGTTCTTC
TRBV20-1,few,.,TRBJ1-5,CSASQTDSNQPQHF,TGCAGTGCTTCACAGACTGATAGCAATCAGCCCCAGCATTTT
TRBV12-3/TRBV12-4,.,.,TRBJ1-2,CASSFGGGSNGYTF,TGTGCCAGCAGTTTTGGAGGGGGATCCAATGGCTACACCTTC
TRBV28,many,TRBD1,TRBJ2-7,CASSRTGATYEQYF,TGTGCCAGCAGTCGGACAGGGGCAACCTACGAGCAGTACTTC
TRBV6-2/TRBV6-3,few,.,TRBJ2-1,CASSYDPINEQFF,TGTGCCAGCAGTTACGACCCCATTAATGAGCAGTTCTTC
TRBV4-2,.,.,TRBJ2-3,CASSQSRPDTQYF,TGTGCCAGCAGCCAAAGTCGTCCAGATACGCAGTATTTT
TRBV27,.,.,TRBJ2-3,CASRPDWAENTDTQYF,TGTGCCAGCAGACCCGATTGGGCGGAGAACACAGATACGCAGTATTTT
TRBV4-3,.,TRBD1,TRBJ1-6,CASSQDLTTGPHSPLHF,TGCGCCAGCAGCCAAGATCTTACGACAGGGCCTCATTCACCCCTCCACTTT
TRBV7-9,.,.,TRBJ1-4,CASSLVNRGNEKLFF,TGTGCCAGCAGCTTAGTTAATAGGGGAAATGAAAAACTGTTTTTT
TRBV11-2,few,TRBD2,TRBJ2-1,CASSLDRLAGGHEQFF,TGTGCCAGCAGCTTAGATCGGCTAGCGGGGGGCCATGAGCAGTTCTTC
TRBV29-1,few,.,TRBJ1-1,CSVIQRQIPTEAFF,TGCAGCGTTATCCAACGACAGATCCCCACTGAAGCTTTCTTT
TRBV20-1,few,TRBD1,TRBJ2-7,CSAADREYEQYF,TGCAGTGCTGCCGACAGGGAATACGAGCAGTACTTC
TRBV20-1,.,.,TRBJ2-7,CSARVVGFAYEQYF,TGCAGTGCTAGAGTGGTGGGTTTTGCCTACGAGCAGTACTTC
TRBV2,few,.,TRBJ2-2,CASSAPGGLTGELFF,TGTGCCAGCTCCGCCCCGGGGGGCCTAACCGGGGAGCTGTTTTTT
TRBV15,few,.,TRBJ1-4,CATSRGLQAAARGLFF,TGTGCCACCAGCAGAGGACTACAGGCGGCCGCCCGGGGGCTGTTTTTT